The 7 T cell receptor beta chains below all came from one sample that was sequenced in a study of CD8+CD57+ T cells in acquired aplastic anemia. Genomic DNA acted as the template from which TCR beta VDJ combination and CDR3 sequence profiling were carried out. TCRdb passed the reads through MiXCR, listing each CDR3 protein once. The table includes 100,000 to 150,000 distinct CDR3 sequences, about 46% detected once. The sequenced sample consisted of sorted CD4+, CD8+, or CD8+CD57+ T cells (not recorded which) from PBMCs. These receptors all come from a human donor in good health, serving as a control.

This clonotype was observed a handful of times. V and J are TRBV7-8 and TRBJ2-1; possibly TRBD2 for D (5 bases). Trimming cost V 8 bases and J 13 bases, with 9 bases left between them. CDR1 is SGHVS, CDR2 FQNEAQ, per germline. CDR3 length: 9 residues. The CDR3 loop reads CASASGQFF. CDR3 coding DNA: TGTGCCAGCGCCTCGGGACAGTTCTTC.

This clonotype was counted at least ten times. V is TRBV29-1 and J is TRBJ2-1; 10 bases are a match to TRBD2. Germline CDR1 and CDR2: SQVTM and ANQGSEA. The CDR3 loop spans 17 amino acids. The V gene end was trimmed by 1 base and the J gene end by 4 bases; junction bases not matched to a gene: 10. CDR3 in amino acids: CSVEGSIAGGLYNEQFF. The CDR3 nucleotides read TGCAGCGTTGAAGGTTCGATAGCGGGGGGACTTTACAATGAGCAGTTCTTC.

Of note for this clonotype: Here the CDR3 omits its conserved ending phenylalanine or tryptophan, so a read error is the likely source. The limits of the CDR3 on the DNA are not certain, so only TCRdb's listed CDR3 is given. V gene TRBV24-1 combines with J gene TRBJ2-5; the table names TRBD1, a call not compared with the DNA. CDR1 and CDR2 (germline): KGHDR, SFDVKD. Both ends counted, the CDR3 spans 9 residues. CDR3 amino acids: CATSDLHRV.

In its sample, this clonotype was seen a few times. CDR3 amino acids: CASSLWEAANTGELFF. CDR3 sequence (DNA): TGTGCCAGCAGCCTTTGGGAGGCTGCGAACACCGGGGAGCTGTTTTTT. The chain combines TRBV6-2 or TRBV6-3 with TRBJ2-2, with a tentative D call TRBD2 (6 bases). In germline, CDR1 is MNHEY, CDR2 SVGEGT. The CDR3 covers 16 residues. Trimming shortened V by 6 bases and J by 0 bases, and 14 bases separated the two germline ends.

The chain employs TRBV12-3 or TRBV12-4 and TRBJ2-3; TRBD1 might be the D (6 bases). CDR3 size: 12 residues. Trimming shortened V by 8 bases and J by 11 bases, and 17 bases separated the two germline ends. CDR3 sequence (DNA): TGTGCCAGCGTCCCGCCGACAGGAGAGCAGTATTTT. This codes for CASVPPTGEQYF.

The chain combines TRBV7-8 with TRBJ1-5; D unclear. Trimming removed 7 bases at V and 1 base at J, with 5 bases between. Germline V gives CDR1 SGHVS, CDR2 FQNEAQ. This CDR3 has 12 residues. In DNA form, the CDR3 reads TGTGCCAGCATGGGGAGCAATCAGCCCCAGCATTTT. It codes for CASMGSNQPQHF.

Ten or more counts support this clonotype. The chain carries TRBV25-1 and TRBJ1-1; possibly TRBD1 for D (6 bases). Trimming took off 8 bases at V and 1 base at J, with 11 bases between the two ends. The CDR3 sequence is 13 residues long. Germline-derived CDR1 and CDR2 are MGHDK and SYGVNS. The DNA for the CDR3 is TGTGCCAGCGGGGGGCAGAGGAACACTGAAGCTTTCTTT. It translates to CASGGQRNTEAFF. The variable domain in full, completed from reference TRBV25-1 and TRBJ1-1, reads EADIYQTPRYLVIGTGKKITLECSQTMGHDKMYWYQQDPGMELHLIHYSYGVNSTEKGDLSSESTVSRIRTEHFPLTLESARPSHTSQYLCASGGQRNTEAFFGQGTRLTVV.